A single sample gave rise to the 23 T cell receptor beta chains below, sequenced in a study of cytomegalovirus exposure and HLA in healthy donors. Primers: 60 Vbeta forward and 13 Jbeta reverse. Using immunoSEQ multiplex PCR, the repertoire was profiled, and TCRdb retains in-frame clones only, with some absent. The table records around 130,000 clones, roughly 80% of them present only once. The sequenced sample was PBMCs. These receptors were collected from a female donor in good health and CMV-seronegative.

The chain uses TRBV5-1 and TRBJ2-7, with 11 positions matching TRBD2. The germline CDR1 and CDR2 sequences are SGHRS and YFSETQ. The length of the CDR3 is 16 residues. With V trimmed by 1 base and J by 0 bases, 3 bases remained unmatched. The CDR3 sequence is CASSLTSGSSSYEQYF. The CDR3 DNA follows: TGCGCCAGCAGCTTGACTAGCGGGAGTTCCTCCTACGAGCAGTACTTC.

This clone was seen just once. V gene TRBV6-1 combines with J gene TRBJ1-2; D might be TRBD1 (5 bases). CDR1 and CDR2 (germline): MNHNS, SASEGT. V lost 3 bases to trimming and J lost 3 bases, with 14 bases between them. This CDR3 spans 15 amino acids. The CDR3, as DNA: TGTGCCAGCAGTGATTGGGGGGACGCTCACTATGGCTACACCTTC. Residues: CASSDWGDAHYGYTF.

This clone has at least ten counts. This sequence joins TRBV9 and TRBJ1-1; 9 bases fit TRBD1. Unmatched junction bases numbered 13, after V lost 6 bases and J lost 4 bases. The CDR3 has 16 amino acids. Germline V gene sequence: CDR1 SGDLS, CDR2 YYNGEE. The CDR3 loop is CASNQLQGATGTEAFF. The CDR3 nucleotides are TGTGCCAGCAACCAATTACAGGGGGCGACGGGCACTGAAGCTTTCTTT.

This sequence joins TRBV6-5 and TRBJ2-1; D might be TRBD2 (5 bases). V dropped 2 bases and J dropped 14 bases, with 22 bases sitting between them. Germline V gene lookup returns CDR1 MNHEY and CDR2 SVGAGI. The CDR3 consists of 15 residues. CDR3 sequence (DNA): TGTGCCAGCAGTTACCTTGGTGTGGGGAGTGAATTGGAGTTCTTC. Its protein product is CASSYLGVGSELEFF.

The chain recombines TRBV14 with TRBJ2-5, with 10 nucleotides matching TRBD2. This CDR3 region has 17 residues. Germline CDR1 is SGHDN and CDR2 is FVKESK. Germline trimming cut 0 bases from V and 5 bases from J; bases unmatched to any gene: 9. The CDR3 DNA reads as TGTGCCAGCAGCCAAGATCTAAGCGGGAGGGCCCGGGAGACCCAGTACTTC. This translates into CASSQDLSGRARETQYF.

This clone was recorded once. The V gene is TRBV30, the J gene TRBJ1-2, with a tentative D call TRBD1 (6 bases). This CDR3 has 13 amino acids. V was trimmed by 1 base and J by 3 bases, leaving 9 bases between them. Looked up from germline, CDR1 is GTSNPN and CDR2 is SVGIG (reference sequence). The CDR3 here is CAWSDRAYYGYTF. The DNA of the CDR3 is TGTGCCTGGAGTGACAGGGCTTACTATGGCTACACCTTC. The whole variable domain, filled in from reference TRBV30 and TRBJ1-2, reads SQTIHQWPATLVQPVGSPLSLECTVEGTSNPNLYWYRQAAGRGLQLLFYSVGIGQISSEVPQNLSASRPQDRQFILSSKKLLLSDSGFYLCAWSDRAYYGYTFGSGTRLTVV.

The V and J genes are TRBV27 and TRBJ2-5; 11 nucleotides align to TRBD2. V dropped 3 bases and J dropped 3; count of bases not matched to a gene: 3. Germline assignment: CDR1 MNHEY and CDR2 SMNVEV (reference sequence). The CDR3 is 15 amino acids. CDR3 sequence (DNA): TGTGCCAGCAGTTTCACGGGACTAGCGGAAGAGACCCAGTACTTC. It is translated as CASSFTGLAEETQYF.

This sequence joins TRBV6-5 and TRBJ1-2, with 7 bases matching TRBD1. The trim removed 6 bases at V and 2 bases at J, leaving 3 bases unmatched. This CDR3 has 13 amino acids. Germline CDR1 MNHEY, CDR2 SVGAGI. CDR3 loop: CASSTQGNYGYTF. The CDR3 nucleotides are TGTGCCAGCAGCACACAGGGGAACTATGGCTACACCTTC.

This sequence joins TRBV9 and TRBJ1-2, with 10 bases matching TRBD1. The V gene end was trimmed by 4 bases and the J gene end by 0 bases; junction bases not matched to a gene: 6. The CDR3 covers 16 residues. In germline, CDR1 is SGDLS, CDR2 YYNGEE. CDR3 DNA sequence: TGTGCCAGCAGCCCGGGGACAGGGGAGACTAACTATGGCTACACCTTC. As protein: CASSPGTGETNYGYTF.

V gene TRBV27 combines with J gene TRBJ1-2; D uncertain. The CDR3 is 14 residues long. V lost 4 bases to trimming and J lost 4 bases, with 13 bases between them. Germline lookup yields CDR1 MNHEY and CDR2 SMNVEV (reference sequence). The CDR3 region is CASSWAGRSYGYTF. CDR3 coding DNA: TGTGCCAGCAGTTGGGCAGGTAGAAGCTATGGCTACACCTTC.

As for this clone: Other DNA sequences in this specimen translate into the identical CDR3. The chain employs TRBV18 and TRBJ2-1, with 11 nucleotides matching TRBD2. The CDR3 covers 15 residues. In germline, CDR1 is KGHSH, CDR2 LQKENI. V shed 3 bases, J shed 4 bases, and the junction held 2 bases outside the gene matches. CDR3: CASSPGLAGYNEQFF. CDR3 nucleotide sequence: TGTGCCAGCTCACCCGGACTAGCGGGTTACAATGAGCAGTTCTTC.

This clone was counted a few times. The chain's CDR3 is CASSEGRGGNQPQHF. For the CDR3, the DNA is TGTGCCAGCAGTGAAGGCAGGGGTGGTAATCAGCCCCAGCATTTT. This chain connects TRBV6-1 to TRBJ1-5; D may be TRBD1 (6 bases). Trimming shortened V by 1 base and J by 4 bases, and 11 bases separated the two germline ends. The CDR3 consists of 15 residues. CDR1 MNHNS and CDR2 SASEGT come from the germline V gene.

The V and J genes are TRBV19 and TRBJ2-2; D possibly corresponds to TRBD2 (6 bases). The V gene lost 3 bases and the J gene lost 6 bases, with 8 bases spanning the gap. CDR1 and CDR2 from the germline V gene are LNHDA and SQIVND (reference sequence). The length of the CDR3 is 13 residues. In nucleotides, the CDR3 is TGTGCCAGTAGTATTCGGAGGGCCGGGGAGCTGTTTTTT. It specifies CASSIRRAGELFF.

This rearrangement joins TRBV29-1 to TRBJ2-7; 11 bases map to TRBD2. The germline CDR1 and CDR2 sequences are SQVTM and ANQGSEA. V was clipped by 4 bases and J by 2 bases; unmatched bases: 1. This CDR3 region has 13 residues. CDR3 sequence: CSVVLAGAYEQYF. In nucleotides, the CDR3 is TGCAGCGTTGTACTAGCGGGAGCCTACGAGCAGTACTTC.

This chain connects TRBV15 to TRBJ2-5; 7 bases are shared with TRBD1. V was clipped by 6 bases and J by 2 bases; unmatched bases: 12. The CDR3 has 16 residues. The germline V gene encodes CDR1 LNHNV and CDR2 YYDKDF (reference sequence). The CDR3 sequence: CATSVGLGTAQETQYF. In DNA form, the CDR3 reads TGTGCCACCAGTGTCGGGCTGGGGACAGCACAAGAGACCCAGTACTTC.

The chain is built from TRBV19 and TRBJ1-1, with 7 bases aligning to TRBD1. This CDR3 is 11 amino acids long. From germline, CDR1 is LNHDA and CDR2 SQIVND (reference sequence). With 8 bases clipped from V and 5 bases from J, the junction kept 2 bases outside the gene matches. The CDR3 is CASQQGTEAFF. CDR3 bases: TGTGCCAGTCAACAGGGGACTGAAGCTTTCTTT.

This clone was seen a single time. V gene TRBV15 combines with J gene TRBJ1-5; D gene ambiguous. The CDR3 has 14 residues. Trimming left V 5 bases short and J 0 bases short, with 8 bases between. Germline lookup yields CDR1 LNHNV and CDR2 YYDKDF (reference sequence). Written as DNA, the CDR3 is TGTGCCACCAGCTCGTGGCATAGCAATCAGCCCCAGCATTTT. Its translation: CATSSWHSNQPQHF. The full variable domain, rest sourced from reference TRBV15 and TRBJ1-5, is DAMVIQNPRYQVTQFGKPVTLSCSQTLNHNVMYWYQQKSSQAPKLLFHYYDKDFNNEADTPDNFQSRRPNTSFCFLDIRSPGLGDTAMYLCATSSWHSNQPQHFGDGTRLSIL.

The table lists this clone with a few counts. The chain joins TRBV25-1 to TRBJ2-1, with D tentatively TRBD2 (5 bases). Trimming took 5 bases from V and 7 from J, leaving 9 bases between them. The CDR3 contains 12 residues. CDR1 is MGHDK and CDR2 is SYGVNS in the germline V gene. The CDR3 DNA is TGTGCCAGCAGTCCCTGGAGGAATGAGCAGTTCTTC. Translating it yields CASSPWRNEQFF.

The chain has TRBV6-4 and TRBJ1-1; 8 positions agree with TRBD1. Germline CDR1 and CDR2: MRHNA and SNTAGT. This CDR3 contains 15 residues. V was clipped by 5 bases and J by 4 bases; unmatched bases: 9. CDR3 bases: TGTGCCAGCAGTCCTACGACCACAGGGGGCACTGAAGCTTTCTTT. Its protein product is CASSPTTTGGTEAFF.

This clone showed up just a few times. V is TRBV7-2 and J is TRBJ2-1; a weak D match, TRBD2 (5 bases). The CDR3 consists of 14 residues. V was cut by 1 base and J by 8 bases, with 12 bases left in between. CDR1 is SGHTA and CDR2 is FQGNSA in the germline V gene. In DNA form, the CDR3 reads TGTGCCAGCAGCTTAGGAGGGCCTGGGGATGAGCAGTTCTTC. As protein: CASSLGGPGDEQFF.

The chain recombines TRBV10-3 with TRBJ1-4; 7 positions agree with TRBD1. The germline gives CDR1 ENHRY, CDR2 SYGVKD. This CDR3 is 14 amino acids long. Trimming cost V 10 bases and J 5 bases; bases outside gene matches: 10. In DNA, the CDR3 is TGTGCCACGAACCGGGACAGTCAGAATGAAAAACTGTTTTTT. Translation: CATNRDSQNEKLFF.

The chain uses TRBV5-1 and TRBJ1-1; 7 positions agree with TRBD1. The CDR3 contains 13 residues. After removal of 3 bases from V and 3 bases from J, the junction contained 2 bases not matched to a gene. Germline CDR1 is SGHRS and CDR2 is YFSETQ. CDR3 bases: TGCGCCAGCAGCTCGACAGGGTACACTGAAGCTTTCTTT. This gives the protein CASSSTGYTEAFF.

The rearrangement joins TRBV6-5 to TRBJ2-2; 7 bases fit TRBD2. V dropped 0 bases and J dropped 4; count of bases not matched to a gene: 2. The CDR3 is 15 residues long. Germline lookup yields CDR1 MNHEY and CDR2 SVGAGI. CDR3 nucleotide sequence: TGTGCCAGCAGTTACTCGTGGACTAGCACCGGGGAGCTGTTTTTT. Protein: CASSYSWTSTGELFF.